Listed below are T cell receptor beta chains from one sample, sequenced in a study of T cells in Graves' hyperthyroidism and ophthalmopathy. One entry per CDR3 protein results from TCRdb running MiXCR on the multiplex PCR reads. Seen here are nearly 600,000 distinct CDR3 sequences, approximately 15% observed once, and the top ten hold 5.5% to 7.5%. Sequencing used blood. The receptors derive from a woman aged 30 to 39 with Graves' hyperthyroidism that later progressed to Graves' ophthalmopathy. Each CDR3 is given with its conserved first and last residue. Fields, in order: clone size, J gene, D gene, V gene, CDR3 DNA, CDR3 protein. D genes are given only for firm matches. A clone size is listed for some rows: how often the clone was seen (once, few, many), or a class if it is expanded.

clone size: few
J gene: TRBJ1-5
D gene: .
V gene: TRBV6-1
CDR3 DNA: TGTGCCAACCCGGACAGAAACAATCAGCCCCAGCATTTT
CDR3 protein: CANPDRNNQPQHF

clone size: .
J gene: TRBJ2-3
D gene: TRBD2
V gene: TRBV10-1
CDR3 DNA: TGCGCCAGCAGTGAGTCGACGAGCGGGATCGGTGCAGATACGCAGTATTTT
CDR3 protein: CASSESTSGIGADTQYF

clone size: many
J gene: TRBJ1-1
D gene: .
V gene: TRBV10-3
CDR3 DNA: TGTGCCACCTCCAGGGAAGGGGGGCGCACTGAAGCTTTCTTT
CDR3 protein: CATSREGGRTEAFF

clone size: many
J gene: TRBJ1-2
D gene: TRBD1
V gene: TRBV19
CDR3 DNA: TGTGCCAGTAGTATAGAGGGCCCTGGGACAGCGAACTATGGCTACACCTTC
CDR3 protein: CASSIEGPGTANYGYTF

clone size: many
J gene: TRBJ1-5
D gene: TRBD1
V gene: TRBV28
CDR3 DNA: TGTGCCAGCACTAGTTCAGGGGGGGAAAGGAATCAGCCCCAGCATTTT
CDR3 protein: CASTSSGGERNQPQHF

clone size: many
J gene: TRBJ2-3
D gene: .
V gene: TRBV6-1
CDR3 DNA: TGTGCCAGCAGTTCTACGCCGGCGAGCGGTAGCACAGATACGCAGTATTTT
CDR3 protein: CASSSTPASGSTDTQYF

clone size: once
J gene: TRBJ1-2
D gene: .
V gene: TRBV20-1
CDR3 DNA: TGCAGTGCTAGAGATCGTCAAACCACACTGGCTTATGGCTACACCTTC
CDR3 protein: CSARDRQTTLAYGYTF

clone size: .
J gene: TRBJ2-7
D gene: .
V gene: TRBV15
CDR3 DNA: TGTGCCACCAGCAGCGTGATAGCTGGACTAAGCTCCTACGAGCAGTACTTC
CDR3 protein: CATSSVIAGLSSYEQYF

clone size: few
J gene: TRBJ1-1
D gene: .
V gene: TRBV4-2
CDR3 DNA: TGTGCCAGCAGCCTCCCCGGGATCGGAACTGAAGCTTTCTTT
CDR3 protein: CASSLPGIGTEAFF

clone size: many
J gene: TRBJ2-3
D gene: .
V gene: TRBV20-1
CDR3 DNA: TGCAGTGCCACGGGAGAAACGGCAGATACGCAGTATTTT
CDR3 protein: CSATGETADTQYF

clone size: many
J gene: TRBJ1-1
D gene: .
V gene: TRBV7-9
CDR3 DNA: TGTGCCAGCAGCCCAGCCTTCCAACAGGTTACCGTAGAAGCTTTCTTT
CDR3 protein: CASSPAFQQVTVEAFF

clone size: many
J gene: TRBJ2-7
D gene: .
V gene: TRBV5-1
CDR3 DNA: TGTGCCAGCAGTTTAGACGGGAGCTCCTACGAGCAGTACTTC
CDR3 protein: CASSLDGSSYEQYF

clone size: many
J gene: TRBJ2-1
D gene: TRBD2
V gene: TRBV3-1
CDR3 DNA: TGTGCCAGCAGCCCCAGCGGGAGAATAAGAAATGAGCAGTTCTTC
CDR3 protein: CASSPSGRIRNEQFF

clone size: many
J gene: TRBJ2-1
D gene: .
V gene: TRBV12-3/TRBV12-4
CDR3 DNA: TGTGCCAGCACCCCCTCACCCCTGAATGAGCAGTTCTTC
CDR3 protein: CASTPSPLNEQFF

clone size: many
J gene: TRBJ2-7
D gene: .
V gene: TRBV6-2/TRBV6-3
CDR3 DNA: TGTGCCAGCAGTTACTCGGGCAAAACCTACGAGCAGTACTTC
CDR3 protein: CASSYSGKTYEQYF

clone size: many
J gene: TRBJ1-1
D gene: TRBD1
V gene: TRBV11-3
CDR3 DNA: TGTGCCCTACGGGACAGGGGTAAGACTGAAGCTTTCTTT
CDR3 protein: CALRDRGKTEAFF

clone size: many
J gene: TRBJ2-4
D gene: TRBD2
V gene: TRBV2
CDR3 DNA: TGTGCCAGCAGTGAAGCGCGCCTAACGGCTAGCGGGAGAGCCATTCAGTACTTC
CDR3 protein: CASSEARLTASGRAIQYF

clone size: .
J gene: TRBJ1-2
D gene: .
V gene: TRBV7-9
CDR3 DNA: TGTGCCAGCAGCCTACCGGCGGACCTGGGCGGCTATGGCTACACCTTC
CDR3 protein: CASSLPADLGGYGYTF

clone size: many
J gene: TRBJ1-4
D gene: .
V gene: TRBV20-1
CDR3 DNA: TGCAGTGCTGGGCGGGGGACTAATGAAAAACTGTTTTTT
CDR3 protein: CSAGRGTNEKLFF

clone size: many
J gene: TRBJ1-2
D gene: TRBD1
V gene: TRBV6-1
CDR3 DNA: TGTGCCAGCAGTGAACAATCGTGGGACAGCCTGTCCTATGGCTACACCTTC
CDR3 protein: CASSEQSWDSLSYGYTF

clone size: .
J gene: TRBJ2-7
D gene: TRBD2
V gene: TRBV10-3
CDR3 DNA: TGTGCCATCAGTGGCCGACCTATGGCTAGCGGGAAATACGAGCAGTACTTC
CDR3 protein: CAISGRPMASGKYEQYF

clone size: .
J gene: TRBJ2-1
D gene: TRBD2
V gene: TRBV2
CDR3 DNA: TGTGCCAGCAGCCAAGGCGGACTAGCGGAATACAATGAGCAGTTCTTC
CDR3 protein: CASSQGGLAEYNEQFF

clone size: many
J gene: TRBJ2-7
D gene: TRBD2
V gene: TRBV27
CDR3 DNA: TGTGCCAGCAGTTTATCCAGCGGGGTTCCCTACGAGCAGTACTTC
CDR3 protein: CASSLSSGVPYEQYF

clone size: many
J gene: TRBJ1-5
D gene: .
V gene: TRBV7-9
CDR3 DNA: TGTGCCAGCAGCTTAAATCAAGGACAGCCCCAGCATTTT
CDR3 protein: CASSLNQGQPQHF

clone size: many
J gene: TRBJ2-2
D gene: TRBD1
V gene: TRBV12-3/TRBV12-4
CDR3 DNA: TGTGCCAGTCACGGGACAGGGGGCACCGGGGAGCTGTTTTTT
CDR3 protein: CASHGTGGTGELFF

clone size: few
J gene: TRBJ2-5
D gene: .
V gene: TRBV6-2/TRBV6-3
CDR3 DNA: TGTGCCAGCAGTTACTTCGGAGAAGAGACCCAGTACTTC
CDR3 protein: CASSYFGEETQYF

clone size: many
J gene: TRBJ1-1
D gene: .
V gene: TRBV27
CDR3 DNA: TGTGCCAGCAGTCCCTCGGGGATGAACACTGAAGCTTTCTTT
CDR3 protein: CASSPSGMNTEAFF

clone size: many
J gene: TRBJ2-5
D gene: .
V gene: TRBV20-1
CDR3 DNA: TGCAGTGCTAGTTGGCGGGGTGGGACGTTTTATGAGACCCAGTACTTC
CDR3 protein: CSASWRGGTFYETQYF

clone size: .
J gene: TRBJ1-1
D gene: .
V gene: TRBV2
CDR3 DNA: TGTGCCAGCAGTCAGTGGGGGGGGGACACTGAAGCTTTCTTT
CDR3 protein: CASSQWGGDTEAFF

clone size: many
J gene: TRBJ2-3
D gene: TRBD2
V gene: TRBV20-1
CDR3 DNA: TGCAGGGCCGGGGGGGCTGCAACGCAGTATTTT
CDR3 protein: CRAGGAATQYF

clone size: .
J gene: TRBJ1-1
D gene: TRBD1
V gene: TRBV7-2
CDR3 DNA: TGTGCCAGCAGCTCCCCGGCAGGGGGAGGAACTGAAGCTTTCTTT
CDR3 protein: CASSSPAGGGTEAFF

clone size: many
J gene: TRBJ1-1
D gene: .
V gene: TRBV2
CDR3 DNA: TGTGCCAGCAGAACAGACGGACTGTTCACTGAAGCTTTCTTT
CDR3 protein: CASRTDGLFTEAFF

clone size: many
J gene: TRBJ2-1
D gene: TRBD2
V gene: TRBV9
CDR3 DNA: TGTGCCAGCAGCCCTTGGACTAGCGGCTACAATGAGCAGTTCTTC
CDR3 protein: CASSPWTSGYNEQFF

clone size: many
J gene: TRBJ2-2
D gene: .
V gene: TRBV5-1
CDR3 DNA: TGCGCCAGCAGCCTGGACACGACGAACACCGGGGAGCTGTTTTTT
CDR3 protein: CASSLDTTNTGELFF

clone size: many
J gene: TRBJ2-1
D gene: .
V gene: TRBV28
CDR3 DNA: TGTGCCAGCAGCCGACATTCGGGCTCCTACAATGAGCAGTTCTTC
CDR3 protein: CASSRHSGSYNEQFF

clone size: many
J gene: TRBJ2-2
D gene: .
V gene: TRBV12-3/TRBV12-4
CDR3 DNA: TGTGCCAGCAGACAAGAGGGGGAGCTGTTTTTT
CDR3 protein: CASRQEGELFF

clone size: many
J gene: TRBJ2-5
D gene: TRBD1
V gene: TRBV6-1
CDR3 DNA: TGTGCCAGCGCGAATGCAGGGGGCGCAAACGAAGAGACCCAGTACTTC
CDR3 protein: CASANAGGANEETQYF

clone size: many
J gene: TRBJ1-1
D gene: .
V gene: TRBV9
CDR3 DNA: TGTGCCAGCAGCGTACACCCGGGGACGAACACTGAAGCTTTCTTT
CDR3 protein: CASSVHPGTNTEAFF

clone size: few
J gene: TRBJ1-6
D gene: TRBD1
V gene: TRBV3-1
CDR3 DNA: TGTGCCAGCAGACACCGGACAGGGGGCGAATCACCCCTCCACTTT
CDR3 protein: CASRHRTGGESPLHF

clone size: few
J gene: TRBJ2-5
D gene: TRBD2
V gene: TRBV5-1
CDR3 DNA: TGCGCCAGCAGCTTCTTGGCGGGAGGGGAGACCCAGTACTTC
CDR3 protein: CASSFLAGGETQYF

clone size: .
J gene: TRBJ2-7
D gene: .
V gene: TRBV19
CDR3 DNA: TGTGCCAGTAGTCCCACCCTAGCGCTTAAGGGCTACGAGCAGTACTTC
CDR3 protein: CASSPTLALKGYEQYF

clone size: many
J gene: TRBJ1-5
D gene: .
V gene: TRBV24-1
CDR3 DNA: TGTGCCACCAGTGACCTTATTGGTCAGCCCCAGCATTTT
CDR3 protein: CATSDLIGQPQHF

clone size: many
J gene: TRBJ1-2
D gene: TRBD1
V gene: TRBV20-1
CDR3 DNA: TGCAGTGCTCGACAGGGGGCCTATGGCTACACCTTC
CDR3 protein: CSARQGAYGYTF

clone size: few
J gene: TRBJ2-1
D gene: .
V gene: TRBV7-9
CDR3 DNA: TGTGCCAGCAGCTTTTCCCGGGACTCTTTCTACAATGAGCAGTTCTTC
CDR3 protein: CASSFSRDSFYNEQFF

clone size: .
J gene: TRBJ1-1
D gene: TRBD1
V gene: TRBV6-1
CDR3 DNA: TGTGCCAGCGGGGGGGGCAGGGGGTTGACTGAAGCTTTCTTC
CDR3 protein: CASGGGRGLTEAFF

clone size: few
J gene: TRBJ2-7
D gene: .
V gene: TRBV7-9
CDR3 DNA: TGTGCCAGCATCCCTATCTTGAACTACGAGCAGTACTTC
CDR3 protein: CASIPILNYEQYF

clone size: many
J gene: TRBJ2-1
D gene: .
V gene: TRBV5-1
CDR3 DNA: TGTGCCAGCAGTTTAGGTGACAATGAGCAGTTCTTC
CDR3 protein: CASSLGDNEQFF

clone size: many
J gene: TRBJ2-1
D gene: TRBD2
V gene: TRBV20-1
CDR3 DNA: TGCAGTGTTCAACCCCGGACTAGCGGCTTTTTGGTATACAATGAGCAGTTCTTC
CDR3 protein: CSVQPRTSGFLVYNEQFF

clone size: many
J gene: TRBJ1-2
D gene: TRBD1
V gene: TRBV19
CDR3 DNA: TGTGCCAGTAGTAATGTAGGGGGCGCGGAGGGCTACACCTTC
CDR3 protein: CASSNVGGAEGYTF